This TCR beta chain derives from a study of T cells after posttransplantation cyclophosphamide. Libraries were prepared by immunoSEQ multiplex PCR; TCRdb keeps only in-frame clonotypes and omits some of them. Among about 6,800 clones listed, about 91% were seen once. J lost 4 bases, V lost 4 bases, and 6 bases had no gene match. The CDR3 consists of 14 residues. Germline loops: CDR1 SGHRS, CDR2 YFSETQ. Findings of the study overall: TRB clonality was highly associated with recipient CMV seropositivity and reactivation. Tissue-infiltrating T cells from skin or gut overlapped little with blood T cells. Donor CD8+ memory clones often dominated recipient blood repertoires at later times.

This clone was recorded only once. Antigen: not known. Busulfan-fludarabine conditioning, marrow transplant, and cyclophosphamide on days +3 and +4 were administered. The sample was PBMCs, taken approximately 45 months after allogeneic stem cell transplant with posttransplant cyclophosphamide. This sequence was found in a female patient aged 45 to 65 who received an allogeneic stem cell transplant from a related donor, was CMV-positive, and had no GVHD. Part of the T cells may come from the graft donor. The rearrangement uses TRBV5-1 and TRBJ1-1, with 8 bases identical to TRBD1. As DNA, the CDR3 is TGCGCCAGCAGCGTCCCAGGGGGCATCACTGAAGCTTTCTTT. This sequence encodes CASSVPGGITEAFF.